The T cell receptor beta chain described here comes from a study of T cell responses to AZD1222 COVID-19 vaccine. The table came from immunoSEQ multiplex PCR; TCRdb's copy has only in-frame clones and leaves some out. The data show 150,000 to 200,000 clones, about 91% seen once. Study-wide results and limits: The donor group comprised mostly white British people and more females; the analysis possibly underestimated clonal diversity.

Germline V gene lookup returns CDR1 SGHNT and CDR2 YYREEE (reference sequence). CDR3 length: 15 amino acids. Trimming took off 4 bases at V and 7 bases at J, with 18 bases between the two ends. Points on this clone: Its antigen is unknown.

This TCR derives from an adult in good health. Specimen: peripheral blood, collected on day 0 of AZD1222 vaccination. The chain recombines TRBV5-4 with TRBJ2-1; the D gene is possibly TRBD2 (6 bases). The CDR3, as DNA: TGTGCCAGCAGCCCCCAGGGACTCCCCGAAAATGAGCAGTTCTTC. As protein: CASSPQGLPENEQFF.